The 22 T cell receptor beta chains reported below all come from one sample, sequenced in a study of cytomegalovirus exposure and HLA in healthy donors. 60 Vbeta and 13 Jbeta primers were used in PCR. Data came from immunoSEQ multiplex PCR; TCRdb stores just in-frame clones and leaves some out. This sample has around 150,000 clones; approximately 80% occur once, and the top ten carry around 2%. The sample comprised PBMCs. These receptors were collected from a man under 40 in good health and CMV-seronegative.

This clone appeared a single time. DNA for the CDR3: TGTGCCAGCAGGACGGGACAGGGGGCGTATGAAAAACTGTTTTTT. Translating gives CASRTGQGAYEKLFF. The chain couples TRBV2 to TRBJ1-4, with 12 bases lining up with TRBD1. The CDR3 has 15 amino acids. In germline, CDR1 is SNHLY, CDR2 FYNNEI. Trimming took 6 bases from V and 6 from J; bases not matched to a gene: 5.

This clone was seen a single time. The gene calls are TRBV5-4 and TRBJ1-1; 10 bases line up with TRBD1. This CDR3 has 15 residues. The ends lost 3 bases at V and 3 bases at J; junction bases unmatched: 5. Germline V gene sequence: CDR1 SGHNT, CDR2 YYREEE (reference sequence). Written as DNA, the CDR3 is TGTGCCAGCAGCTCCCGGACAGGGGGTTACACTGAAGCTTTCTTT. Translated, it gives CASSSRTGGYTEAFF.

This chain uses TRBV2 with TRBJ2-1; 12 bases map to TRBD2. V gave up 2 bases and J gave up 7 bases; unmatched junction bases: 12. Germline assignment: CDR1 SNHLY and CDR2 FYNNEI. This CDR3 has 18 amino acids. The CDR3 DNA reads as TGTGCCAGCAGTGAAAAGGCTAGCGGGAGGGCGAGGAGGAATGAGCAGTTCTTC. This translates into CASSEKASGRARRNEQFF.

The V call is TRBV5-4, the J call TRBJ2-2, with D perhaps TRBD2 (6 bases). Trimming shortened V by 4 bases and J by 2 bases, and 12 bases separated the two germline ends. The CDR3 length is 15 residues. CDR1 SGHNT and CDR2 YYREEE come from the germline V gene (reference sequence). The CDR3 sequence is CASSPWAGNTGELFF. DNA for the CDR3: TGTGCCAGCAGCCCGTGGGCGGGAAACACCGGGGAGCTGTTTTTT.

The V call is TRBV15, the J call TRBJ2-1, with 11 bases lining up with TRBD1. Germline CDR1 and CDR2: LNHNV and YYDKDF (reference sequence). V shed 3 bases, J shed 9 bases, and the junction held 10 bases outside the gene matches. The CDR3 runs 16 residues. This CDR3 reads CATSRPGQGVVSEQFF. For the CDR3, the DNA is TGTGCCACCAGCAGGCCGGGACAGGGGGTTGTAAGTGAGCAGTTCTTC.

The gene calls are TRBV5-4 and TRBJ2-2, with TRBD2 matching 15 bases. Germline CDR1 SGHNT, CDR2 YYREEE (reference sequence). The V gene end was trimmed by 5 bases and the J gene end by 1 base; junction bases not matched to a gene: 3. This CDR3 spans 17 amino acids. In nucleotides, the CDR3 is TGTGCCAGCAGGAAGGGACTAGCGGGAGGGAACACCGGGGAGCTGTTTTTT. Amino acid sequence: CASRKGLAGGNTGELFF.

This chain uses TRBV5-4 with TRBJ2-3; D is undetermined. Germline V gene lookup returns CDR1 SGHNT and CDR2 YYREEE (reference sequence). The CDR3 contains 14 residues. V was trimmed by 6 bases and J by 0 bases, leaving 11 bases between them. The CDR3 spells CASTPWASTDTQYF. In DNA form, the CDR3 reads TGTGCCAGCACCCCCTGGGCCAGCACAGATACGCAGTATTTT. Looking up the rest from reference TRBV5-4 and TRBJ2-3 gives the full variable domain: ETGVTQSPTHLIKTRGQQVTLRCSSQSGHNTVSWYQQALGQGPQFIFQYYREEENGRGNFPPRFSGLQFPNYSSELNVNALELDDSALYLCASTPWASTDTQYFGPGTRLTVL.

This chain links TRBV7-9 with TRBJ1-2, with D perhaps matching TRBD1 (6 bases). This CDR3 has 14 amino acids. Trimming shortened V by 1 base and J by 2 bases, and 8 bases separated the two germline ends. Germline V gene data show CDR1 as SEHNR and CDR2 as FQNEAQ (reference sequence). In DNA, the CDR3 is TGTGCCAGCAGCTTAGGACAGGCGAACTATGGCTACACCTTC. Protein sequence: CASSLGQANYGYTF.

The CDR3 region has the DNA TGCAGCCCCCCCGGCGGGGGTTTGGGCTATGGCTACACCTTC. Amino acid sequence: CSPPGGGLGYGYTF. The chain recombines TRBV29-1 with TRBJ1-2, with D possibly TRBD1 on 5 matching bases. The CDR3 totals 14 residues. With 8 bases removed from V and 4 bases from J, the gap between germline ends came to 20 bases. Germline V gene sequence: CDR1 SQVTM, CDR2 ANQGSEA.

J is TRBJ1-5 and V is TRBV10-2, with 9 nucleotides matching TRBD1. This CDR3 contains 14 residues. The trim removed 5 bases at V and 4 bases at J, leaving 3 bases unmatched. The germline CDR1 and CDR2 sequences are WSHSY and SAAADI. CDR3 sequence (DNA): TGCGCCAGCAGTACCGGGACAGGGAATCAGCCCCAGCATTTT. Translated: CASSTGTGNQPQHF.

This sequence joins TRBV5-5 and TRBJ1-5; unclear D gene. The ends were cut back, 3 bases at V and 4 bases at J, with 11 bases in the middle. The CDR3 sequence is 14 residues long. Germline V gives CDR1 SGHKS, CDR2 YYEKEE (reference sequence). The CDR3 is CASSSDIANQPQHF. The CDR3 region has the DNA TGTGCCAGCAGCTCGGATATAGCAAATCAGCCCCAGCATTTT.

The chain combines TRBV5-4 with TRBJ2-6; tentative D call: TRBD1 (5 bases). Deletions cut 1 base from V and 4 bases from J, with 9 bases between. CDR3 length: 15 residues. CDR1 is SGHNT and CDR2 is YYREEE in the germline V gene (reference sequence). The CDR3 coding sequence is TGTGCCAGCAGCTTGAGGGGTGCCGGGGCCAACGTCCTGACTTTC. It specifies CASSLRGAGANVLTF.

This clone was seen just once. In the same sample, other DNA sequences code for this CDR3. This chain joins TRBV4-1 and TRBJ2-1; possibly TRBD2 for D (5 bases). Germline-derived CDR1 and CDR2 are MGHRA and YSYEKL. CDR3 length equals 15 residues. Trimming took 4 bases from V and 0 from J, leaving 10 bases between them. Here the CDR3 reads CASSPSGSSYNEQFF. CDR3 nucleotides: TGCGCCAGCAGCCCCAGTGGGAGCTCCTACAATGAGCAGTTCTTC.

The rearrangement joins TRBV20-1 to TRBJ2-1; tentatively, D is TRBD2 (6 bases). The CDR3 covers 11 residues. Per germline, CDR1 DFQATT and CDR2 SNEGSKA (reference sequence). The chain's CDR3 is CEGLGDNEQFF. Written as DNA, the CDR3 is TGCGAGGGACTTGGGGACAATGAGCAGTTCTTC.

V usage is TRBV5-1 and J usage is TRBJ2-2; 12 nucleotides match TRBD2. The CDR3 consists of 16 residues. J was trimmed by 6 bases and V by 4 bases; bases with no gene match: 7. The germline V gene encodes CDR1 SGHRS and CDR2 YFSETQ. CDR3 nucleotides: TGCGCCAGCAGCCAAAATCGACTAGCGGGAGCCGGGGAGCTGTTTTTT. It is translated as CASSQNRLAGAGELFF.

The V and J genes are TRBV18 and TRBJ1-1, with D hard to call. Germline CDR1 KGHSH, CDR2 LQKENI. V was trimmed by 0 bases and J by 0 bases, leaving 2 bases between them. The length of the CDR3 is 13 residues. CDR3 sequence: CASSPPVNTEAFF. CDR3 bases: TGTGCCAGCTCACCACCCGTGAACACTGAAGCTTTCTTT.

This clone was detected once. CDR3 residues: CASSQADGKGLAGSYEQYF. The CDR3 DNA sequence: TGCGCCAGCAGCCAAGCGGATGGTAAGGGACTAGCGGGATCCTACGAGCAGTACTTC. The chain couples TRBV4-1 to TRBJ2-5; 13 bases agree with TRBD2. The DNA end is a closer match to TRBJ2-7, so the J assignment may be wrong. The CDR3 is 19 residues long. Germline V gene sequence: CDR1 MGHRA, CDR2 YSYEKL.

CDR3 amino acids: CASSPWGGPQSSDTQYF. Here the CDR3 DNA reads TGTGCCAGCAGTCCCTGGGGGGGGCCCCAAAGCTCAGATACGCAGTATTTT. This chain connects TRBV27 to TRBJ2-3; D is perhaps TRBD2 (7 bases). Germline lookup yields CDR1 MNHEY and CDR2 SMNVEV (reference sequence). V dropped 5 bases and J dropped 4 bases, with 22 bases sitting between them. CDR3 size: 17 residues.

V is TRBV7-2 and J is TRBJ2-7; 10 bases line up with TRBD2. V lost 5 bases to trimming and J lost 4 bases; unmatched junction nucleotides: 8. The CDR3 sequence is 15 residues long. CDR1 and CDR2 (germline): SGHTA, FQGNSA. CDR3 DNA sequence: TGTGCCAGCAGCGGAGCCGGGACTAGCGTATACGAGCAGTACTTC. It specifies CASSGAGTSVYEQYF.

The chain links TRBV6-5 to TRBJ1-2; TRBD1 matches at 8 bases. There are 16 residues in the CDR3. The V gene end was trimmed by 0 bases and the J gene end by 5 bases; junction bases not matched to a gene: 8. Looked up from germline, CDR1 is MNHEY and CDR2 is SVGAGI. The CDR3 is CASSYSRTGYEYGYTF. CDR3 bases: TGTGCCAGCAGTTACTCCCGGACAGGGTATGAGTATGGCTACACCTTC.

The rearrangement links TRBV10-2 to TRBJ2-2, with 14 positions matching TRBD2. The CDR3 runs 16 residues. Germline trimming cut 7 bases from V and 4 bases from J; bases unmatched to any gene: 5. CDR1 WSHSY and CDR2 SAAADI come from the germline V gene. As DNA, the CDR3 is TGCGCCAGCAAACGGGGACTAGCGGGAGCCACCGGGGAGCTGTTTTTT. Its translation is CASKRGLAGATGELFF.

This clone was recorded a few times. V and J are TRBV9 and TRBJ2-1; 7 positions agree with TRBD2. From germline, CDR1 is SGDLS and CDR2 YYNGEE. The CDR3 runs to 15 residues. V trimming: 1 base; J trimming: 4 bases; junction bases outside the gene matches: 5. The CDR3 loop is CASSVSLAEYNEQFF. Here the CDR3 DNA reads TGTGCCAGCAGCGTAAGCCTAGCGGAGTACAATGAGCAGTTCTTC.